Below are 8 T cell receptor beta chains sequenced from a single sample in a study of spatial heterogeneity in lung cancer. TCRdb recomputed calls from the 5' RACE reads with MiXCR, one row per CDR3 protein. The sample includes approximately 56,000 distinct CDR3 sequences, 6.5% to 7.5% of them seen just once. Time point of the sample: blood at routine non-recurrence follow-up after resection. Sequencing was performed on whole RNA extracted from tumor and nontumor lung tissue, or from frozen PBMC, and the material was left unsorted. Sequenced material: PBMCs, taken at follow-up. The receptor source for this set is a female donor with early-stage non-small cell lung cancer.

This clonotype showed up many times. The V gene is TRBV11-2, the J gene TRBJ2-3; 8 bases match TRBD2. The germline gives CDR1 SGHAT, CDR2 FQNNGV. The V gene end was trimmed by 7 bases and the J gene end by 6 bases; junction bases not matched to a gene: 12. The CDR3 runs to 15 residues. CDR3 sequence reads: CASTGGGISADTQYF. The CDR3, as DNA: TGTGCCAGCACCGGGGGGGGGATATCGGCCGATACGCAGTATTTT.

This chain uses TRBV20-1 with TRBJ1-6; tentatively, D is TRBD1 (6 bases). V lost 3 bases and J 4 bases, leaving 16 bases between the germline ends. Germline CDR1 and CDR2: DFQATT and SNEGSKA (reference sequence). The CDR3 consists of 16 residues. As DNA, the CDR3 is TGCAGTGCTAGGCCTCTCCTGAGGGGGTATAATTCACCCCTCCACTTT. Protein product: CSARPLLRGYNSPLHF.

This clonotype was seen more than once but under ten times. The J gene is TRBJ1-2, the V gene TRBV11-2; D is uncertain. The CDR3 totals 14 residues. Trimming pared 5 bases from V and 1 base from J, leaving 11 bases between. The germline CDR1 and CDR2 sequences are SGHAT and FQNNGV. The CDR3 bases are TGTGCCAGCAGCCCAGACGCCTTTAACTATGGCTACACCTTC. Translation: CASSPDAFNYGYTF. Full variable domain (missing parts from reference TRBV11-2 and TRBJ1-2): EAGVAQSPRYKIIEKRQSVAFWCNPISGHATLYWYQQILGQGPKLLIQFQNNGVVDDSQLPKDRFSAERLKGVDSTLKIQPAKLEDSAVYLCASSPDAFNYGYTFGSGTRLTVV.

The chain links TRBV3-1 to TRBJ1-1; tentatively, D is TRBD1 (5 bases). CDR1 and CDR2 from the germline V gene are LGHDT and YNNKEL (reference sequence). CDR3 length: 13 amino acids. Trimming took off 2 bases at V and 9 bases at J, with 13 bases between the two ends. DNA of the CDR3: TGTGCCAGCAGCCAAAGTAGGCAGGGAAAAGCTTTCTTT. Residues: CASSQSRQGKAFF.

The chain combines TRBV4-1 with TRBJ1-6, with 9 bases that match TRBD1. The trim removed 6 bases at V and 8 bases at J, leaving 8 bases unmatched. Germline V gene lookup returns CDR1 MGHRA and CDR2 YSYEKL. The CDR3 contains 15 residues. The CDR3 DNA follows: TGCGCCAGCAGAAAGGGACAGGGAGATTATTCACCCCTCCACTTT. Translating it yields CASRKGQGDYSPLHF.

Comments on this clonotype: A junction boundary mismatches the germline segment, possibly from a read error. The chain employs TRBV10-2 and TRBJ2-5, with D unclear. The germline CDR1 and CDR2 sequences are WSHSY and SAAADI. The CDR3 is made up of 15 amino acids. The CDR3 here is CASTEYPWGQETQYF. As DNA, the CDR3 is TGCGCCAGCACTGAGTACCCCTGGGGCCAAGAGACCCAGTACTTC.

This clonotype was counted ten times or more. The genes are TRBV18 and TRBJ1-5; the match to TRBD1 covers 8 bases. The CDR3 sequence is 17 residues long. Germline V gives CDR1 KGHSH, CDR2 LQKENI. The V gene end was trimmed by 3 bases and the J gene end by 0 bases; junction bases not matched to a gene: 7. This CDR3 is CASSPDGQGNSNQPQHF. The CDR3 DNA is TGTGCCAGCTCACCGGACGGACAGGGAAATAGCAATCAGCCCCAGCATTTT.

This clonotype was detected a few times. J is TRBJ1-1 and V is TRBV7-9, with 11 bases identical to TRBD1. This CDR3 is 20 amino acids long. Germline V gene lookup returns CDR1 SEHNR and CDR2 FQNEAQ (reference sequence). V lost 7 bases, J lost 7 bases, and 26 bases stayed unmatched. CDR3 sequence: CASTPRIRTGGLRVPHEAFF. The CDR3 bases are TGTGCCAGCACCCCACGGATCCGGACAGGGGGCTTGCGAGTGCCCCATGAAGCTTTCTTT.